The 11 T cell receptor beta chains in this list originate from one sample, sequenced in a study of blood T cell repertoires in COVID-19. Generated by immunoSEQ multiplex PCR, the TCRdb table keeps only in-frame clones and is missing some. The table shows fewer than 250,000 clones, with roughly 80% occurring only once. Specimen: PBMCs or T cells enriched from blood (not recorded which). These receptors were obtained from a man in his 60s who had recovered from COVID-19.

V gene TRBV28 combines with J gene TRBJ2-3, with D perhaps TRBD2 (5 bases). This CDR3 has 12 residues. Between the trimmed V and J ends, which lost 10 bases and 3 bases, there was a span of 11 bases. Germline V CDR1 and CDR2: MDHEN, SYDVKM. CDR3 DNA sequence: TGTGCCATTCTAGCTGGGACAGATACGCAGTATTTT. Protein sequence: CAILAGTDTQYF.

The chain uses TRBV7-2 and TRBJ1-1; D not certain. The CDR3 has 13 residues. V lost 6 bases and J 2 bases, leaving 10 bases between the germline ends. Germline-derived CDR1 and CDR2 are SGHTA and FQGNSA. CDR3 sequence: CASRLVSNTEAFF. CDR3 nucleotide sequence: TGTGCCAGCAGACTCGTAAGTAACACTGAAGCTTTCTTT.

The sample holds one count of this clone. This chain links TRBV7-9 with TRBJ1-2; maybe TRBD1 (6 bases). V was trimmed by 5 bases and J by 4 bases, leaving 17 bases between them. CDR3 length: 15 amino acids. CDR1 is SEHNR and CDR2 is FQNEAQ in the germline V gene (reference sequence). The CDR3 loop is CASSPISGDPYGYTF. The DNA of the CDR3 is TGTGCCAGCAGCCCGATATCAGGGGACCCCTATGGCTACACCTTC.

This clone showed up just once. This chain connects TRBV5-1 to TRBJ1-2; D gene unclear. This CDR3 spans 16 amino acids. V shed 1 base and J shed 4 bases, with 17 bases lying between them. Germline V lookup: CDR1 SGHRS, CDR2 YFSETQ. The CDR3 nucleotides are TGCGCCAGCAGCTTGCGCGGTGAGGGTTGGACCTATGGCTACACCTTC. As protein: CASSLRGEGWTYGYTF. Variable domain in full (rest from reference TRBV5-1 and TRBJ1-2): KAGVTQTPRYLIKTRGQQVTLSCSPISGHRSVSWYQQTPGQGLQFLFEYFSETQRNKGNFPGRFSGRQFSNSRSEMNVSTLELGDSALYLCASSLRGEGWTYGYTFGSGTRLTVV.

V is TRBV5-4 and J is TRBJ2-3; D might be TRBD2 (6 bases). V shed 4 bases and J shed 0 bases, with 15 bases lying between them. The germline CDR1 and CDR2 sequences are SGHNT and YYREEE (reference sequence). The CDR3 loop spans 16 amino acids. CDR3 residues: CASSPGTSLSTDTQYF. The CDR3 nucleotides read TGTGCCAGCAGCCCCGGGACTTCCCTTAGCACAGATACGCAGTATTTT.

The genes are TRBV18 and TRBJ1-2, with D possibly TRBD1 on 5 matching bases. The V gene's germline CDR1 is KGHSH and CDR2 LQKENI. Deletions cut 4 bases from V and 0 bases from J, with 21 bases between. This CDR3 comprises 18 residues. This CDR3 is CASSQDRAPKTANYGYTF. The CDR3 nucleotides read TGTGCCAGCTCACAAGACAGAGCCCCAAAGACAGCTAACTATGGCTACACCTTC.

This rearrangement joins TRBV19 to TRBJ1-1, with 7 bases identical to TRBD1. The V and J ends lost 7 bases and 0 bases, in that order; junction bases with no gene match: 8. The CDR3 length is 15 residues. Germline V gene lookup returns CDR1 LNHDA and CDR2 SQIVND (reference sequence). The CDR3, as DNA: TGTGCCAGTACCCTGGACAGGAACATGAACACTGAAGCTTTCTTT. Its protein product is CASTLDRNMNTEAFF. The full variable domain, its missing parts supplied by reference TRBV19 and TRBJ1-1, is DGGITQSPKYLFRKEGQNVTLSCEQNLNHDAMYWYRQDPGQGLRLIYYSQIVNDFQKGDIAEGYSVSREKKESFPLTVTSAQKNPTAFYLCASTLDRNMNTEAFFGQGTRLTVV.

This clone was seen just once. The V gene is TRBV5-6, the J gene TRBJ2-5, with D possibly TRBD1 on 6 matching bases. This CDR3 is built from 15 residues. The germline V and J ends were trimmed by 6 bases and 2 bases, with 17 bases remaining between them. Germline V CDR1 and CDR2: SGHDT, YYEEEE. CDR3 nucleotides: TGTGCCAGCACCTTCACTGGGGGCAATCAAGAGACCCAGTACTTC. Translation gives CASTFTGGNQETQYF.

This clone was seen once. A read error may produce the germline difference seen at one junction end. This chain uses TRBV7-7 with TRBJ2-1, with 9 bases lining up with TRBD1. Looked up from germline, CDR1 is SSHAT and CDR2 is FNYEAQ (reference sequence). CDR3 length: 15 amino acids. CDR3 region: CASSQGQGFHNEQFF. CDR3 nucleotide sequence: TGTGCTAGCAGTCAAGGACAGGGGTTCCACAATGAGCAGTTCTTC.

The J gene is TRBJ2-2, the V gene TRBV10-1, with D perhaps TRBD1 (5 bases). There are 14 residues in the CDR3. V lost 0 bases and J 7 bases, leaving 9 bases between the germline ends. Germline-derived CDR1 and CDR2 are WNHNN and SYGVQD (reference sequence). Here the CDR3 DNA reads TGCGCCAGCAGTGAGTCTTTAGGGGTCGGGGAGCTGTTTTTT. The encoded protein is CASSESLGVGELFF.

This chain uses TRBV2 with TRBJ2-6; D not resolved. This CDR3 contains 14 residues. V lost 7 bases and J lost 0, with 7 bases in between. CDR1 and CDR2 (germline): SNHLY, FYNNEI. Here the CDR3 DNA reads TGTGCCAGCAATCAGTACTCTGGGGCCAACGTCCTGACTTTC. Translation: CASNQYSGANVLTF. Filled out from reference TRBV2 and TRBJ2-6, the complete variable domain reads EPEVTQTPSHQVTQMGQEVILRCVPISNHLYFYWYRQILGQKVEFLVSFYNNEISEKSEIFDDQFSVERPDGSNFTLKIRSTKLEDSAMYFCASNQYSGANVLTFGAGSRLTVL.